This TCR beta chain derives from a study of blood T cell repertoires in COVID-19. As for the study in general: The samples span acute and convalescent COVID-19 from the United States, Italy and Spain. PBMCs, B-cell-depleted T cells, or T cells were the source of the cDNA or gDNA that made up the material.

This CDR3 spans 14 amino acids. The germline gives CDR1 MGHRA, CDR2 YSYEKL. V was pared by 1 base and J by 7 bases, with 11 bases between. In the source study's methods: Amplification from reference gene primers served as the basis for estimated nucleated cell counts. Assay: immunoSEQ multiplex PCR; the TCRdb copy retains only in-frame clones and omits some. V, J and clone size reflect that table, while D and trimming were determined from the DNA. The table has 200,000 or so clones, roughly nine tenths seen once. Sequenced sample: peripheral blood. The clonotype was recovered from a man in his 70s with active or convalescent COVID-19. The genes are TRBV4-1 and TRBJ1-5; perhaps TRBD1 as D (5 bases). The CDR3 region is CASSQGGDGQPQHF. The CDR3 nucleotides read TGCGCCAGCAGCCAAGGGGGGGACGGCCAGCCCCAGCATTTT.